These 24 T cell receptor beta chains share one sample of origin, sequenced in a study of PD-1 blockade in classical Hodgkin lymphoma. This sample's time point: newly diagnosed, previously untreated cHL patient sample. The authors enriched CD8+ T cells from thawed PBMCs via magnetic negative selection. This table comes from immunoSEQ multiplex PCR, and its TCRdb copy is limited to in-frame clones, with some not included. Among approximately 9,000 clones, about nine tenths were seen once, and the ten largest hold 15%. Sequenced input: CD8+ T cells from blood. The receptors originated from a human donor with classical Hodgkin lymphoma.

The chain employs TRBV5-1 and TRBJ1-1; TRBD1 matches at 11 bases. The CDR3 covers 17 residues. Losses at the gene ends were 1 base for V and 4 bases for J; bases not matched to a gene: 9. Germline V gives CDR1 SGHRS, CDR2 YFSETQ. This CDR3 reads CASSLWGTGGRATEAFF. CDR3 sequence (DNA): TGCGCCAGCAGCTTGTGGGGGACAGGGGGACGCGCCACTGAAGCTTTCTTT.

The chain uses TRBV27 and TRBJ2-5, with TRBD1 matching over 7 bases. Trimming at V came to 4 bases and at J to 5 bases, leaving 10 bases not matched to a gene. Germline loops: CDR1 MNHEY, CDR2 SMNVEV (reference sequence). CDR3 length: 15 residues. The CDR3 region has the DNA TGTGCCAGCAGTTCCTTGACAGGGTCCTCCGAGACCCAGTACTTC. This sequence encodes CASSSLTGSSETQYF.

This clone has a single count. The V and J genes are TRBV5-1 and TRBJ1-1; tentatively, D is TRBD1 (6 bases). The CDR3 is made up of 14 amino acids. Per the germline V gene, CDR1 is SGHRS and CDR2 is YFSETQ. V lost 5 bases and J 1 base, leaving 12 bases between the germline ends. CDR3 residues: CASRGRDTNTEAFF. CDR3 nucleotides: TGCGCCAGCAGAGGTCGGGACACGAACACTGAAGCTTTCTTT.

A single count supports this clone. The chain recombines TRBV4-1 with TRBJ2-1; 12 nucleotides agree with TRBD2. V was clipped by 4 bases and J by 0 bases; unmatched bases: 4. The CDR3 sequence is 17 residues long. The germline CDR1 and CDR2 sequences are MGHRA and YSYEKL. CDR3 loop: CASSPWTSGVSYNEQFF. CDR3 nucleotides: TGCGCCAGCAGCCCTTGGACTAGCGGGGTCTCCTACAATGAGCAGTTCTTC.

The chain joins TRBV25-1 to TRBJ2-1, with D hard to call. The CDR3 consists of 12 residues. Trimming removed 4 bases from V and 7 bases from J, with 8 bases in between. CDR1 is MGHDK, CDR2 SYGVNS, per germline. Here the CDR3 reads CASSAKRNEQFF. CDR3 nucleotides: TGTGCCAGCAGTGCGAAGAGAAATGAGCAGTTCTTC.

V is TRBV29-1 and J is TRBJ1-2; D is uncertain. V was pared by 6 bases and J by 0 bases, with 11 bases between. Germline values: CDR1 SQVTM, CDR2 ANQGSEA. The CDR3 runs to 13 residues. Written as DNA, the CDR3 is TGCAGCGTCCGTCCAGTGACTAACTATGGCTACACCTTC. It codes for CSVRPVTNYGYTF.

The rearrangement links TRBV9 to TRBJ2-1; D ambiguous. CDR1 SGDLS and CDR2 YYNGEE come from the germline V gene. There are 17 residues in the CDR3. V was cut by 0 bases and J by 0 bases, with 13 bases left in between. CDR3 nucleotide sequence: TGTGCCAGCAGCGTAGCTATCAGTTTGAGCTCCTACAATGAGCAGTTCTTC. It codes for CASSVAISLSSYNEQFF.

DNA of the CDR3: TGCGCCAGCAGCCAAGCGTGGTCCTTGCTTGGATCGGGGGGGCCCCCAGATACGCAGTATTTT. Translated, it gives CASSQAWSLLGSGGPPDTQYF. J is TRBJ2-3 and V is TRBV4-3; TRBD2 agrees at 8 bases. V lost 1 base, J lost 4 bases, and 22 bases stayed unmatched. CDR1 and CDR2 (germline): LGHNA, YSLEER. The CDR3 has 21 amino acids.

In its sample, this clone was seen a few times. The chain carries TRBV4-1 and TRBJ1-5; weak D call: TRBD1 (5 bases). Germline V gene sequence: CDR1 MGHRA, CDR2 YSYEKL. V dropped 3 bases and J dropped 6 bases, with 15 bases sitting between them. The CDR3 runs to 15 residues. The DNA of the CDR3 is TGCGCCAGCAGCCAGGAAGACAGAACCCTTCAGCCCCAGCATTTT. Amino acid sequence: CASSQEDRTLQPQHF.

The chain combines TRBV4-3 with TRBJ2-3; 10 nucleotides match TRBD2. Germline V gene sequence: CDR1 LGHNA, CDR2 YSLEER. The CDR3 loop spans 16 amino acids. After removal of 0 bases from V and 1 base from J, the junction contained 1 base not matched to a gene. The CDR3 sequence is CASSQETSGGTDTQYF. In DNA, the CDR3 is TGCGCCAGCAGCCAAGAAACTAGCGGGGGCACAGATACGCAGTATTTT.

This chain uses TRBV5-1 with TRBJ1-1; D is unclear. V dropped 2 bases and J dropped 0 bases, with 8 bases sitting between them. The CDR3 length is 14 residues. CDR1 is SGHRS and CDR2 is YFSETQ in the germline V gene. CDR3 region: CASSFYSLNTEAFF. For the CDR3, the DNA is TGCGCCAGCAGCTTTTATTCCCTGAACACTGAAGCTTTCTTT.

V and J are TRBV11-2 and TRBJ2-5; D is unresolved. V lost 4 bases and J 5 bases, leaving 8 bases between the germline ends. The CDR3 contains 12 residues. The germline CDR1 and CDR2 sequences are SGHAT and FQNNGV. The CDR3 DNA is TGTGCCAGCAGCTATTCAGCCGAGACCCAGTACTTC. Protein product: CASSYSAETQYF.

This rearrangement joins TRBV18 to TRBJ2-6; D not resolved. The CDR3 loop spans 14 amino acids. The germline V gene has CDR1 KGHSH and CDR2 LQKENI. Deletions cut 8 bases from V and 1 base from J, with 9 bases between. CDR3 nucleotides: TGTGCCAGCCCGGATGTTTCTGGGGCCAACGTCCTGACTTTC. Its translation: CASPDVSGANVLTF.

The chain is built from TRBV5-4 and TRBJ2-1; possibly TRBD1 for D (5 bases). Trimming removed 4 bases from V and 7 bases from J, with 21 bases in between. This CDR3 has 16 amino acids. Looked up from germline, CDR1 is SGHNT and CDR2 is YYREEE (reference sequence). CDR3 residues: CASSARGWTLGNEQFF. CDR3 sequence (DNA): TGTGCCAGCAGCGCGCGCGGCTGGACATTGGGGAATGAGCAGTTCTTC. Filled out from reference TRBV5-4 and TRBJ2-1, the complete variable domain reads ETGVTQSPTHLIKTRGQQVTLRCSSQSGHNTVSWYQQALGQGPQFIFQYYREEENGRGNFPPRFSGLQFPNYSSELNVNALELDDSALYLCASSARGWTLGNEQFFGPGTRLTVL.

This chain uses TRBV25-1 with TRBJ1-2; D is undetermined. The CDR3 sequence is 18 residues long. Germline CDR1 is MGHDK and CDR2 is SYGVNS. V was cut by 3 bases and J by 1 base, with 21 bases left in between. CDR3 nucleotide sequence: TGTGCCAGCAGTGATTCGTCTTTAGGCAAGGACGGTAACTATGGCTACACCTTC. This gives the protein CASSDSSLGKDGNYGYTF.

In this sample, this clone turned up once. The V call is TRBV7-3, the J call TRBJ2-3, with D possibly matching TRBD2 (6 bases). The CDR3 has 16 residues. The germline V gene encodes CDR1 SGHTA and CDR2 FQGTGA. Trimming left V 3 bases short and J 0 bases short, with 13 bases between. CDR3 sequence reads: CASSFAGTGSTDTQYF. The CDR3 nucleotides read TGTGCCAGCAGCTTCGCGGGGACGGGAAGCACAGATACGCAGTATTTT.

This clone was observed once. This CDR3 reads CASSYGGSTYEQYF. CDR3 bases: TGTGCCAGCAGTTATGGTGGCAGCACCTACGAGCAGTACTTC. The V call is TRBV6-5, the J call TRBJ2-7; D uncertain. Germline-derived CDR1 and CDR2 are MNHEY and SVGAGI. The CDR3 covers 14 residues. Trimming pared 3 bases from V and 2 bases from J, leaving 11 bases between.

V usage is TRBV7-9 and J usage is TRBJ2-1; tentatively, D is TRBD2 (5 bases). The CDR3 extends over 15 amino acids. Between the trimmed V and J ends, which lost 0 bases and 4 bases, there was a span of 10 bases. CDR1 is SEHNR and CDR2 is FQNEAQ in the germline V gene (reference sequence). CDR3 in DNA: TGTGCCAGCAGCTTAGCGGAGACTATATACAATGAGCAGTTCTTC. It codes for CASSLAETIYNEQFF.

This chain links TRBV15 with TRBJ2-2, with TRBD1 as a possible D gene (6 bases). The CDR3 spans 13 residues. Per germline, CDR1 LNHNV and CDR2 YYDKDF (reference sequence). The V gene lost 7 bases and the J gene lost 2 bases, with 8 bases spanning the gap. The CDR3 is CATMDRNTGELFF. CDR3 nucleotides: TGTGCCACCATGGACAGAAACACCGGGGAGCTGTTTTTT.

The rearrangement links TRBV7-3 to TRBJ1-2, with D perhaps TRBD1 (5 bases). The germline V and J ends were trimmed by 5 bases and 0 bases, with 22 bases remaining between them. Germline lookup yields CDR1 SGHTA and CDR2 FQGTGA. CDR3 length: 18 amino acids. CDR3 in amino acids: CASSIPPADRKANYGYTF. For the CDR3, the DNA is TGTGCCAGCAGCATCCCGCCCGCTGACAGAAAAGCTAACTATGGCTACACCTTC.

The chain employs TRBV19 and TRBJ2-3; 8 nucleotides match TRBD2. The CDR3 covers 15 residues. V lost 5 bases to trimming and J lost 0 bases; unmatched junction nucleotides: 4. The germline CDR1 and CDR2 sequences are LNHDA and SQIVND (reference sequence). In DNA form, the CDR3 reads TGTGCCAGTAGTCCACTAGCGGCTAGCACAGATACGCAGTATTTT. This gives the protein CASSPLAASTDTQYF. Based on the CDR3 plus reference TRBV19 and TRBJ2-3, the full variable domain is DGGITQSPKYLFRKEGQNVTLSCEQNLNHDAMYWYRQDPGQGLRLIYYSQIVNDFQKGDIAEGYSVSREKKESFPLTVTSAQKNPTAFYLCASSPLAASTDTQYFGPGTRLTVL.

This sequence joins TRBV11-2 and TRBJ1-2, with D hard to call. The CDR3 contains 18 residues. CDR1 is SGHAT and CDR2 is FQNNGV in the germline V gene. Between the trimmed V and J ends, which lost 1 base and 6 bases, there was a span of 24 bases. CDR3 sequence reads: CASSLVSGLSSSRDGYTF. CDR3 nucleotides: TGTGCCAGCAGCTTAGTGTCGGGCCTTTCCTCAAGTCGGGATGGCTACACCTTC.

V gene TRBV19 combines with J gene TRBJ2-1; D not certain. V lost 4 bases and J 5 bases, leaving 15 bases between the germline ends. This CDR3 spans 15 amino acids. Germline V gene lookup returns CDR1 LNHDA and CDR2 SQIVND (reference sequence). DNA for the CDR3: TGTGCCAGTAGTACGGATATTTGGTTAAACAATGAGCAGTTCTTC. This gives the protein CASSTDIWLNNEQFF.

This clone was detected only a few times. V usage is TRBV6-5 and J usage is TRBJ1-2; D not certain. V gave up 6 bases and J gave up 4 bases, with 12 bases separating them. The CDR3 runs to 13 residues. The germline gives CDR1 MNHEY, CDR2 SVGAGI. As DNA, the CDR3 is TGTGCCAGCAGCGGAACTCAGGTCTATGGCTACACCTTC. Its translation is CASSGTQVYGYTF.